Each of the 5 T cell receptor beta chains below was sequenced from the same sample in a study of cytomegalovirus exposure and HLA in healthy donors. Primers: 60 Vbeta forward and 13 Jbeta reverse. Method: immunoSEQ multiplex PCR; TCRdb's copy keeps in-frame clones and lacks some. The sample gives approximately 180,000 clones, 72% of which show up once; over 2% is in the top ten. The source material was PBMCs. Receptor source: a human donor in good health.

The chain carries TRBV19 and TRBJ1-1; D unclear. The germline V and J ends were trimmed by 3 bases and 0 bases, with 5 bases remaining between them. The length of the CDR3 is 13 residues. CDR1 is LNHDA and CDR2 is SQIVND in the germline V gene (reference sequence). The CDR3 sequence is CASSMSLNTEAFF. The DNA of the CDR3 is TGTGCCAGTAGTATGAGCTTGAACACTGAAGCTTTCTTT.

This clone was counted between two and nine times. V is TRBV20-1 and J is TRBJ1-1, with a weak D call TRBD1 (6 bases). This CDR3 is 11 amino acids long. V lost 6 bases and J lost 3, with 8 bases in between. The germline CDR1 and CDR2 sequences are DFQATT and SNEGSKA (reference sequence). This chain's CDR3 is CSADSHTEAFF. The CDR3 DNA is TGCAGTGCGGACAGCCACACTGAAGCTTTCTTT.

This clone was seen only once. The gene calls are TRBV4-1 and TRBJ1-6; 9 nucleotides agree with TRBD1. CDR3 size: 13 residues. V lost 4 bases, J lost 14 bases, and 6 bases stayed unmatched. Germline CDR1 reads MGHRA; CDR2 reads YSYEKL. DNA of the CDR3: TGCGCCAGCAGCCCTGGGACAGGGCCAGCCCTCCACTTT. It yields the protein CASSPGTGPALHF.

This clone appeared once. The genes are TRBV5-4 and TRBJ1-6; D is perhaps TRBD1 (5 bases). This CDR3 spans 16 amino acids. Germline V gives CDR1 SGHNT, CDR2 YYREEE (reference sequence). With 2 bases removed from V and 8 bases from J, the gap between germline ends came to 17 bases. This CDR3 is CASSFPSAGADSPLHF. The CDR3 DNA follows: TGTGCCAGCAGCTTCCCTTCTGCTGGGGCGGATTCACCCCTCCACTTT. The variable domain in full, with the rest retrieved from reference TRBV5-4 and TRBJ1-6, is ETGVTQSPTHLIKTRGQQVTLRCSSQSGHNTVSWYQQALGQGPQFIFQYYREEENGRGNFPPRFSGLQFPNYSSELNVNALELDDSALYLCASSFPSAGADSPLHFGNGTRLTVT.

The chain has TRBV6-1 and TRBJ1-6; TRBD1 matches 7 bases. Germline V gene sequence: CDR1 MNHNS, CDR2 SASEGT. The ends lost 6 bases at V and 7 bases at J; junction bases unmatched: 9. The CDR3 totals 15 residues. The CDR3 loop reads CASSERQGSNSPLHF. In DNA form, the CDR3 reads TGTGCCAGCAGCGAGAGACAGGGATCCAATTCACCCCTCCACTTT.